The rows below give T cell receptor beta chains drawn from one sample of a study of blood T cell repertoires in COVID-19. Sequenced by immunoSEQ multiplex PCR; TCRdb stores in-frame clones only, minus some. This sample has approximately 70,000 clones, with 65% to 85% found just once. The sample consisted of peripheral blood. All receptors derive from a woman between 45 and 65 years old with acute or convalescent COVID-19. Each CDR3 is given with its conserved first and last residue. The D gene is left open where the match is weak. Not every row has a clone size; where given, it reads once, few, many or a size class.

few	TRBV4-1	-	TRBJ1-4	CASSQGRRSATNEKLFF	TGCGCCAGCAGCCAAGGGCGCCGGAGTGCAACTAATGAAAAACTGTTTTTT
-	TRBV5-1	TRBD1	TRBJ1-1	CASSLDTGAGNTEAFF	TGCGCCAGCAGCTTGGATACAGGGGCCGGGAACACTGAAGCTTTCTTT
few	TRBV15	-	TRBJ1-1	CATSRATGITEAFF	TGTGCCACCAGCAGAGCAACAGGGATCACTGAAGCTTTCTTT
-	TRBV28	-	TRBJ1-3	CASSFPRFDSGNTIYF	TGTGCCAGCAGTTTTCCGCGATTTGACTCTGGAAACACCATATATTTT
-	TRBV28	TRBD1	TRBJ1-5	CASSPTGSSNQPQHF	TGTGCCAGCAGCCCGACAGGGTCGAGCAATCAGCCCCAGCATTTT
few	TRBV6-5	TRBD2	TRBJ2-7	CASSSLSGRTSYEQYF	TGTGCCAGCAGTTCCCTAAGCGGGAGGACGTCCTACGAGCAGTACTTC
few	TRBV9	-	TRBJ2-1	CASSALIPGEEQFF	TGTGCCAGCAGCGCTCTCATACCGGGAGAAGAGCAGTTCTTC
-	TRBV27	-	TRBJ2-1	CASSLTRSSYNEQFF	TGTGCCAGCAGTTTAACGAGGAGCTCCTACAATGAGCAGTTCTTC
-	TRBV21-1	-	TRBJ2-1	CASSRPGLAGDDEQFF	TGTGCCAGCAGCAGGCCGGGACTAGCGGGAGATGATGAGCAGTTCTTC
-	TRBV28	-	TRBJ2-5	CASRTSRGAGETQYF	TGTGCCAGCCGAACCTCCCGGGGGGCCGGAGAGACCCAGTACTTC
-	TRBV9	TRBD1	TRBJ2-2	CASSVGGQGTGELFF	TGTGCCAGCAGCGTAGGGGGACAGGGGACCGGGGAGCTGTTTTTT
-	TRBV27	-	TRBJ1-5	CASSSGTLNQPQHF	TGTGCCAGCAGCTCCGGGACACTGAATCAGCCCCAGCATTTT
-	TRBV2	TRBD1	TRBJ1-5	CASSRTGEVQPQHF	TGTGCCAGCAGTCGGACAGGGGAGGTTCAGCCCCAGCATTTT
-	TRBV2	-	TRBJ2-1	CASSEARHSSHEQFF	TGTGCCAGCAGTGAAGCGCGTCACAGTTCCCATGAGCAGTTCTTC
-	TRBV4-1	TRBD2	TRBJ2-1	CASSQSGTSGAYNEQFF	TGCGCCAGCAGCCAGAGCGGGACTAGCGGGGCCTACAATGAGCAGTTCTTC
-	TRBV30	-	TRBJ1-5	CAWSGQSNQPQHF	TGTGCCTGGAGTGGACAGAGCAATCAGCCCCAGCATTTT
-	TRBV18	TRBD1	TRBJ1-1	CASSSRRGRLGTEAFF	TGTGCCAGCTCCTCTAGAAGGGGGCGCTTGGGCACTGAAGCTTTCTTT
medium-sized	TRBV7-2	-	TRBJ1-1	CASSNQPTGEAFF	TGTGCCAGCAGCAATCAGCCGACGGGTGAAGCTTTCTTT
-	TRBV6-5	TRBD1	TRBJ1-6	CASRPGTGVHSPLHF	TGTGCCAGCAGACCCGGGACAGGTGTCCATTCACCCCTCCACTTT
-	TRBV12-3/TRBV12-4	-	TRBJ2-7	CASSLSGGYEQYF	TGTGCCAGCAGTTTATCAGGGGGGTACGAGCAGTACTTC
few	TRBV28	TRBD1	TRBJ2-7	CASSWGQGALKQYF	TGTGCCAGCAGTTGGGGACAGGGGGCCCTTAAGCAGTACTTC
medium-sized	TRBV19	-	TRBJ2-7	CASSSDSVGEQYF	TGTGCCAGTAGTTCCGACTCAGTGGGCGAGCAGTACTTC
few	TRBV2	TRBD2	TRBJ2-7	CASIPRLAVPYEQYF	TGTGCCAGCATTCCTCGGCTAGCGGTTCCCTACGAGCAGTACTTC
-	TRBV2	TRBD1	TRBJ1-5	CASSETGADQPQHF	TGTGCCAGCAGTGAAACAGGGGCAGATCAGCCCCAGCATTTT
-	TRBV2	-	TRBJ2-5	CASSENEGWETQYF	TGTGCCAGCAGTGAAAATGAGGGATGGGAGACCCAGTACTTC
-	TRBV7-8	-	TRBJ1-4	CASSYERGKLFF	TGTGCCAGCAGCTACGAGCGGGGAAAACTGTTTTTT
-	TRBV4-2	-	TRBJ1-4	CASSQDRVADEKLFF	TGTGCCAGCAGCCAAGACAGGGTTGCAGATGAAAAACTGTTTTTT
-	TRBV4-3	TRBD2	TRBJ2-3	CASSQDWSSGLAPQYF	TGCGCCAGCAGCCAAGATTGGAGTAGCGGGTTGGCACCCCAGTATTTT
-	TRBV4-1	TRBD2	TRBJ2-2	CASSQGLAGPGELFF	TGCGCCAGCAGCCAGGGACTAGCGGGACCCGGGGAGCTGTTTTTT
once	TRBV3-1/TRBV3-2	TRBD2	TRBJ2-1	CASSRTTSGGTYNEQFF	TGTGCCAGCAGCCGGACGACTAGCGGGGGCACCTACAATGAGCAGTTCTTC
-	TRBV19	TRBD1	TRBJ1-6	CASSTYGQGNNSPLHF	TGTGCCAGTAGTACGTACGGACAGGGGAATAATTCACCCCTCCACTTT
-	TRBV10-2	-	TRBJ1-2	CASSEGRLTYGYTF	TGCGCCAGCAGTGAAGGCAGGTTGACATATGGCTACACCTTC
-	TRBV6-5	TRBD1	TRBJ1-1	CASSSRQGTTEAFF	TGTGCCAGCAGTTCCCGACAGGGAACCACTGAAGCTTTCTTT
-	TRBV24-1	-	TRBJ2-1	CATSDSMALGSGFEQFF	TGTGCCACCAGTGATAGTATGGCTTTGGGTAGCGGATTTGAGCAGTTCTTC
once	TRBV28	-	TRBJ2-5	CASTKRGGRETQYF	TGTGCCAGCACTAAGAGGGGGGGGAGAGAGACCCAGTACTTC
-	TRBV7-8	TRBD2	TRBJ2-1	CASSSLAGRNNEQFF	TGTGCCAGCAGCTCCTTAGCGGGCCGTAATAATGAGCAGTTCTTC
-	TRBV5-1	-	TRBJ1-2	CASSSGSGYGYTF	TGCGCCAGCAGCTCGGGTAGCGGCTATGGCTACACCTTC
-	TRBV25-1	-	TRBJ2-1	CASSELLGGATYNEQFF	TGTGCCAGCAGTGAATTGCTGGGGGGGGCCACCTACAATGAGCAGTTCTTC
-	TRBV11-2	-	TRBJ2-2	CASSPFLAPGTGELFF	TGTGCCAGCAGCCCCTTCCTAGCGCCCGGCACCGGGGAGCTGTTTTTT
many	TRBV27	TRBD1	TRBJ2-7	CASSLRTGAYEQYF	TGTGCCAGCAGTTTACGGACAGGGGCCTACGAGCAGTACTTC
few	TRBV19	TRBD2	TRBJ2-1	CASNPGLAVSSYNEQFF	TGTGCCAGTAATCCGGGACTAGCTGTTAGCTCCTACAATGAGCAGTTCTTC